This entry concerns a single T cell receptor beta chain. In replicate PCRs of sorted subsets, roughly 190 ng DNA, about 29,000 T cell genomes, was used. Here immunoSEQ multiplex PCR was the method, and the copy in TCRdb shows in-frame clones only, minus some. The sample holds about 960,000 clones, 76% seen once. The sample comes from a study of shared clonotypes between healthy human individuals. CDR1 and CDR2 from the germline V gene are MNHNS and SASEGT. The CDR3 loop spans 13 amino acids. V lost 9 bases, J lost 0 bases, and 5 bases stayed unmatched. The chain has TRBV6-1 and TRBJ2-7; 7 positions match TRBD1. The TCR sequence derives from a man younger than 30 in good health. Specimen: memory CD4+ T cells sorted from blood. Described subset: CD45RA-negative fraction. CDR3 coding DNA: TGTGCCAGTACCGGGACAGCCTCCTACGAGCAGTACTTC. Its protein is CASTGTASYEQYF.